The present TCR beta chain was sequenced within a study of neurological immune-mediated disorders. The germline V and J ends were trimmed by 8 bases and 8 bases, with 9 bases remaining between them. Germline-derived CDR1 and CDR2 are SEHNR and FQNEAQ (reference sequence). The CDR3 loop spans 11 amino acids. The cDNA was generated by 5'RACE with 10-nucleotide random UMIs. TCRdb used MiXCR to reprocess the 5' RACE reads, holding one entry per CDR3 protein. The table lists about 49,000 distinct CDR3 sequences, under 15% of them singletons. Study conclusions and caveats: Multiple sclerosis was found to have the least TCR clonal expansion, below healthy controls, and HTLV-1-associated myelopathy the most. Sharing of CDR3 amino acid sequences among expanded clones across subjects was absent, suggesting private repertoires in all groups.

Time point specified: longitudinal time-point 2. Unsorted libraries were generated from 2 million PBMCs. These cells had been stored in RNAlater at -80 C. Remarks on this clonotype: Its matching antigen is unknown.

The receptor was isolated from a male donor with HTLV-1-associated myelopathy (HAM/TSP). V usage is TRBV7-9 and J usage is TRBJ1-4, with D unclear. The sample taken for sequencing was PBMCs. The CDR3 sequence is CASRDGEKLFF. As DNA, the CDR3 is TGTGCCAGCCGGGATGGAGAAAAACTGTTTTTT.